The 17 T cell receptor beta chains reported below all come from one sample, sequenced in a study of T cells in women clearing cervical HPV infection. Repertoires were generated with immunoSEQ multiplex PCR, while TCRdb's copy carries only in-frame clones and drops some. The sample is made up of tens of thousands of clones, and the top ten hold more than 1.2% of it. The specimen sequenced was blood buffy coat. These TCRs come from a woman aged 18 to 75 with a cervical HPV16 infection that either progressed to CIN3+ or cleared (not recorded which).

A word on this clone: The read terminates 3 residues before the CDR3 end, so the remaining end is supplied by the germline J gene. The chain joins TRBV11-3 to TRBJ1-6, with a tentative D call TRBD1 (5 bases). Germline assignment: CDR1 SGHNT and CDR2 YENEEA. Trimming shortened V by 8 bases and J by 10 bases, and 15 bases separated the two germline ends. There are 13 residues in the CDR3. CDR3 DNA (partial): TGTGCCAGCGCTGGGACTCGGCACTCACCC. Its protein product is CASAGTRHSP. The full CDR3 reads CASAGTRHSPLHF.

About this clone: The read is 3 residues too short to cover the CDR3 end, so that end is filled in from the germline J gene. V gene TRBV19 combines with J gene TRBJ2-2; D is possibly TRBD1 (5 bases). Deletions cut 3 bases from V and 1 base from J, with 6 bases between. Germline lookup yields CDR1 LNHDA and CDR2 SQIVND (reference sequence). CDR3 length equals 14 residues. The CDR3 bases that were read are TGTGCCAGTAGTATTCAGGGGAACACCGGGGAG. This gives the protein CASSIQGNTGE. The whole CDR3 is CASSIQGNTGELFF.

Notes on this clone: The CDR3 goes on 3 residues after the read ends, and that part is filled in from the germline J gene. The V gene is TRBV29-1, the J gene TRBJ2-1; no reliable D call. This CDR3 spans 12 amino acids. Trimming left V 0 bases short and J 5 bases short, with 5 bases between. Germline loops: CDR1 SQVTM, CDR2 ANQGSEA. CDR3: CSVEELNNEQFF. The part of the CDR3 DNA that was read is TGCAGCGTTGAAGAACTCAACAATGAG.

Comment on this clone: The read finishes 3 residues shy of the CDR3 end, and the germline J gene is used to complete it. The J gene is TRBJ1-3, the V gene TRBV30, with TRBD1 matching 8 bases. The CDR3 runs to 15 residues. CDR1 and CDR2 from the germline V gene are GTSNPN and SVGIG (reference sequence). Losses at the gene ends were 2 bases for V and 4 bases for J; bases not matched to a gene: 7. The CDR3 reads CAWSPDRATGNTIYF. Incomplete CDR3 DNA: TGTGCCTGGAGTCCGGACAGGGCAACCGGAAACACC.

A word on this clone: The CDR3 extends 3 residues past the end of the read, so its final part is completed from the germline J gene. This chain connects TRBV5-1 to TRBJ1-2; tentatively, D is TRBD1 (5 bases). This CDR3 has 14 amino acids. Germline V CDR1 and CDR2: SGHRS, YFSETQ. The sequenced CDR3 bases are TGCGCCAGCAGGGGCCTAGCGGGGACTTACGAC. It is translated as CASRGLAGTYD. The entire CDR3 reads CASRGLAGTYDYTF.

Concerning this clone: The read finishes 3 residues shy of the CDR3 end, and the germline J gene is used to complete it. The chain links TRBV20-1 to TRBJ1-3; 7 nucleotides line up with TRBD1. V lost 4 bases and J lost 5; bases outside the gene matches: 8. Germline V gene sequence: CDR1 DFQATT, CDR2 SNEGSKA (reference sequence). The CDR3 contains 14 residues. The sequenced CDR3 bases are TGCAGTGCTACCACGGGCAGGGGGAGAAACACC. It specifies CSATTGRGRNT. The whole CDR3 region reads CSATTGRGRNTIYF.

The CDR3: CASSIQGANGYTF. Partial CDR3 DNA: TGCGCCAGCAGCATACAGGGGGCAAATGGC. The rearrangement links TRBV5-1 to TRBJ1-2; 9 nucleotides line up with TRBD1. With the read ending 3 residues before the CDR3 end, the germline J gene is used to fill in that end. V trimming: 4 bases; J trimming: 6 bases; junction bases outside the gene matches: 4. The CDR3 is 13 residues long. Germline loops: CDR1 SGHRS, CDR2 YFSETQ.

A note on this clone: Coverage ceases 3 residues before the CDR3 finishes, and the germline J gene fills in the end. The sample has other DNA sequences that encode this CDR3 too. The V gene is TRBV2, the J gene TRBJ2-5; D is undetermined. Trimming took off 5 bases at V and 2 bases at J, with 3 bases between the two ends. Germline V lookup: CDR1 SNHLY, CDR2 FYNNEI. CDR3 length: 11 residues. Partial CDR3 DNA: TGTGCCAGCAGTCAACAAGAGACC. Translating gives CASSQQET. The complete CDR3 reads CASSQQETQYF.

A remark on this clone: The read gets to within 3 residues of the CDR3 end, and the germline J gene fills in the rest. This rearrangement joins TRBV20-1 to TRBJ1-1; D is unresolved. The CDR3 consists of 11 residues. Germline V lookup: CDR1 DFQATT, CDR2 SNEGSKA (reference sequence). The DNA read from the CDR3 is TGCAGTGCTAGGCGGGGAGGGGAA. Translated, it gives CSARRGGE. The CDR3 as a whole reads CSARRGGEAFF.

Here the CDR3 reads CASSLAGQGIYEQYF. The CDR3 DNA, read in part, is TGCGCCAGCAGCTTGGCGGGACAGGGTATATACGAG. The J gene is TRBJ2-7, the V gene TRBV5-1; 9 bases map to TRBD1. The read ends 3 residues before the CDR3 terminus; that terminus is restored from the germline J gene. Per germline, CDR1 SGHRS and CDR2 YFSETQ. J was trimmed by 4 bases and V by 0 bases; bases with no gene match: 5. The CDR3 contains 15 residues.

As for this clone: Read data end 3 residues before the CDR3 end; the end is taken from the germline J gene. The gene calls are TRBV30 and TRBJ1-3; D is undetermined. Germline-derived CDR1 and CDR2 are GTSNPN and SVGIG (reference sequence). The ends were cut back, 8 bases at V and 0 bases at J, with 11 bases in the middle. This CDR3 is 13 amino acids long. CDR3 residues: CALRGISGNTIYF. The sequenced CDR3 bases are TGTGCCCTGCGCGGGATCTCTGGAAACACC.

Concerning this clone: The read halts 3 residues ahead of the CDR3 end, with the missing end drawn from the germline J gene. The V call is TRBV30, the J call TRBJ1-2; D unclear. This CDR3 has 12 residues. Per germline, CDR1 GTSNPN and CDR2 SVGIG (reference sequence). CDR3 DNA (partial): TGTGCCTGGAGTCCCCAGCAGGCCGGC. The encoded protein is CAWSPQQAG. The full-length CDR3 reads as CAWSPQQAGYTF.

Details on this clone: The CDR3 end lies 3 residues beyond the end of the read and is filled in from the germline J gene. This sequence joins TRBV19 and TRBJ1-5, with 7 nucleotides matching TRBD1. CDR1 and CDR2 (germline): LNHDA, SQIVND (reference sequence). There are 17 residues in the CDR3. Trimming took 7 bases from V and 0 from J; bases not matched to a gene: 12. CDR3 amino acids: CASTTNRGPASNQPQHF. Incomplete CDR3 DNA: TGTGCCAGTACCACGAACAGGGGCCCGGCTAGCAATCAGCCC. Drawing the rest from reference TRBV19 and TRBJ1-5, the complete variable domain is DGGITQSPKYLFRKEGQNVTLSCEQNLNHDAMYWYRQDPGQGLRLIYYSQIVNDFQKGDIAEGYSVSREKKESFPLTVTSAQKNPTAFYLCASTTNRGPASNQPQHFGDGTRLSIL.

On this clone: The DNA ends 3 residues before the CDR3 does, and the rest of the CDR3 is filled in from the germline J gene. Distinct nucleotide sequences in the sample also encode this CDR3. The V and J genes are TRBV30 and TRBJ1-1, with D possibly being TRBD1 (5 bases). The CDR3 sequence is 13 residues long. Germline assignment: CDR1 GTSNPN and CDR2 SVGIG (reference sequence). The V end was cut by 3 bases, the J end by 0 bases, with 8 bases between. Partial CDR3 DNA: TGTGCCTGGAGACAGGCACTGAACACTGAA. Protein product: CAWRQALNTE. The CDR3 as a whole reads CAWRQALNTEAFF. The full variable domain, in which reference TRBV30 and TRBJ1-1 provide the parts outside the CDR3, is SQTIHQWPATLVQPVGSPLSLECTVEGTSNPNLYWYRQAAGRGLQLLFYSVGIGQISSEVPQNLSASRPQDRQFILSSKKLLLSDSGFYLCAWRQALNTEAFFGQGTRLTVV.

The CDR3 spells CASSPSLTGYNEQFF. The sequenced CDR3 bases are TGTGCCAGCTCACCTAGCCTGACAGGGTACAATGAG. The chain is built from TRBV18 and TRBJ2-1; 7 nucleotides match TRBD1. The read halts 3 residues ahead of the CDR3 end, with the missing end drawn from the germline J gene. CDR1 KGHSH and CDR2 LQKENI come from the germline V gene. This CDR3 region has 15 residues. The V gene end was trimmed by 3 bases and the J gene end by 4 bases; junction bases not matched to a gene: 6.

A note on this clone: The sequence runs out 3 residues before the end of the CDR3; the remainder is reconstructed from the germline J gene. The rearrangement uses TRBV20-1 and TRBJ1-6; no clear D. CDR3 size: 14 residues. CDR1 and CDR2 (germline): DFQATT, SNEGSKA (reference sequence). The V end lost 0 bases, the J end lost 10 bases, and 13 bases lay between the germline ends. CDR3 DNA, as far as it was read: TGCAGTGCTAGAGAAGGACTCAGCGGGTCACCC. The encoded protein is CSAREGLSGSP. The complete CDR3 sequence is CSAREGLSGSPLHF.

The covered CDR3 bases are TGCGCCAGCAGCCCCGAGGGCCCGAGCTCCTACAATGAG. This translates into CASSPEGPSSYNE. The entire CDR3 protein is CASSPEGPSSYNEQFF. The rearrangement links TRBV5-1 to TRBJ2-1, with D possibly matching TRBD2 (5 bases). The read finishes 3 residues shy of the CDR3 end, and the germline J gene is used to complete it. The CDR3 has 16 amino acids. The V gene lost 4 bases and the J gene lost 0 bases, with 14 bases spanning the gap. Germline CDR1 is SGHRS and CDR2 is YFSETQ.